Reported below is one T cell receptor beta chain. Its specificity is not known. The data stem from a study of cytomegalovirus exposure and HLA in healthy donors. Germline V gene sequence: CDR1 MGHDK, CDR2 SYGVNS. The CDR3 consists of 14 residues. J was trimmed by 6 bases and V by 7 bases; bases with no gene match: 4. Libraries were prepared by immunoSEQ multiplex PCR; TCRdb keeps only in-frame clonotypes and omits some of them. This table holds about 250,000 clones, around nine tenths found once. Findings and caveats of the study: Generally TCR sequences proved uncommon, though certain public TCRs appeared in numerous donors. Cytomegalovirus-associated status was assigned to around 160 TCR beta chains.

The sequencing input was PBMCs. The J gene is TRBJ2-3, the V gene TRBV25-1, with TRBD2 matching over 13 bases. The TCR originated in a man between 18 and 35 years old in good health and CMV-seronegative. The CDR3 protein is CASTTSGGLDTQYF. CDR3 DNA: TGTGCCAGCACGACTAGCGGGGGGCTCGATACGCAGTATTTT.